Shown below are 28 T cell receptor beta chains from a single sample sequenced in a study of neurological immune-mediated disorders. Via MiXCR, TCRdb re-called the 5' RACE reads, giving one row per CDR3 protein. The sample includes 50,000 or so distinct CDR3 sequences, less than 4% of them seen just once. Sequencing used PBMCs. These receptor sequences come from a man aged 60 to 69 with multiple sclerosis.

This clonotype was counted ten times or more. The gene calls are TRBV20-1 and TRBJ2-2; maybe TRBD1 (6 bases). This CDR3 is built from 14 residues. The germline gives CDR1 DFQATT, CDR2 SNEGSKA (reference sequence). Trimming stripped 1 base from V and 1 base from J, with 7 bases between. CDR3 region: CSARAGQNTGELFF. CDR3 DNA sequence: TGCAGTGCTAGAGCGGGACAGAACACCGGGGAGCTGTTTTTT.

This clonotype was observed at least ten times. The chain carries TRBV5-6 and TRBJ2-3; perhaps D is TRBD1 or TRBD2 (5 bases each). The V end lost 3 bases, the J end lost 0 bases, and 11 bases lay between the germline ends. Germline loops: CDR1 SGHDT, CDR2 YYEEEE. The CDR3 runs to 15 residues. The CDR3: CASSWDGRSTDTQYF. DNA of the CDR3: TGTGCCAGCAGCTGGGACGGCCGCAGCACAGATACGCAGTATTTT. The full variable domain, in which reference TRBV5-6 and TRBJ2-3 provide the parts outside the CDR3, is DAGVTQSPTHLIKTRGQQVTLRCSPKSGHDTVSWYQQALGQGPQFIFQYYEEEERQRGNFPDRFSGHQFPNYSSELNVNALLLGDSALYLCASSWDGRSTDTQYFGPGTRLTVL.

Many counts were recorded for this clonotype. The genes are TRBV3-1 and TRBJ2-1; 7 positions agree with TRBD1. This CDR3 is 14 amino acids long. Germline CDR1 reads LGHDT; CDR2 reads YNNKEL (reference sequence). J lost 7 bases, V lost 1 base, and 4 bases had no gene match. The CDR3 nucleotides are TGTGCCAGCAGCCAAGGGGGCAGGGGGAATGAGCAGTTCTTC. It translates to CASSQGGRGNEQFF.

The table lists this clonotype with many counts. This chain links TRBV7-7 with TRBJ2-6; possible D gene TRBD2, 5 bases. The CDR3 covers 17 residues. Germline values: CDR1 SSHAT, CDR2 FNYEAQ (reference sequence). Trimming removed 2 bases from V and 0 bases from J, with 11 bases in between. This CDR3 is CASSLSRGGSGANVLTF. The CDR3 nucleotides are TGTGCCAGCAGCTTAAGTCGGGGTGGCTCTGGGGCCAACGTCCTGACTTTC.

In its sample, this clonotype was seen many times. The V gene is TRBV20-1, the J gene TRBJ1-6; TRBD1 is a possible D gene (6 bases). The length of the CDR3 is 13 residues. CDR1 is DFQATT, CDR2 SNEGSKA, per germline (reference sequence). V was shortened by 3 bases and J by 7 bases, with 10 bases between the two germline ends. The CDR3 bases are TGCAGTGCTAGGGACAGCGCAAATTCACCCCTCCACTTT. Translating gives CSARDSANSPLHF.

This clonotype has ten or more counts. The V gene is TRBV5-1, the J gene TRBJ1-1, with D tentatively TRBD1 (5 bases). The length of the CDR3 is 16 residues. Germline loops: CDR1 SGHRS, CDR2 YFSETQ. Trimming took 4 bases from V and 0 from J, leaving 16 bases between them. For the CDR3, the DNA is TGCGCCAGCAGCCCAGGACGAAGGGGCTTGAACACTGAAGCTTTCTTT. It is translated as CASSPGRRGLNTEAFF.

A word on this clonotype: Since no conserved phenylalanine or tryptophan closes the CDR3, a read error is the likely cause. The chain combines TRBV10-3 with TRBJ1-1; no clear D. Per germline, CDR1 ENHRY and CDR2 SYGVKD. V was trimmed by 7 bases and J by 7 bases, leaving 16 bases between them. The length of the CDR3 is 13 residues. The CDR3 nucleotides read TGTGCCATCAAATCAGGAGGCAAAGGTGAAGCTTTCTTA. This sequence encodes CAIKSGGKGEAFL.

The sample holds many counts of this clonotype. The genes are TRBV27 and TRBJ2-7; TRBD2 aligns across 13 bases. The germline V gene encodes CDR1 MNHEY and CDR2 SMNVEV (reference sequence). V lost 5 bases to trimming and J lost 6 bases; unmatched junction nucleotides: 10. This CDR3 comprises 16 residues. The CDR3 nucleotides read TGTGCCAGCAGTATACGACTAGCGGGAGGCCGGGGCGAGCAGTACTTC. Translating it yields CASSIRLAGGRGEQYF.

This clonotype was seen repeatedly, ten times or more. This rearrangement joins TRBV20-1 to TRBJ2-2; tentative D call: TRBD1 (6 bases). V lost 0 bases to trimming and J lost 6 bases, with 17 bases between them. The CDR3 contains 16 residues. Germline values: CDR1 DFQATT, CDR2 SNEGSKA (reference sequence). The CDR3 DNA follows: TGCAGTGCTAGAGATCCCGGAGGACGGACAGCCGGGGAGCTGTTTTTT. Residues: CSARDPGGRTAGELFF.

This clonotype was picked up many times. V is TRBV24-1 and J is TRBJ2-5; no reliable D call. This CDR3 has 11 amino acids. V was cut by 5 bases and J by 4 bases, with 4 bases left in between. Germline V gene sequence: CDR1 KGHDR, CDR2 SFDVKD. The chain's CDR3 is CATSVGETQYF. CDR3 DNA sequence: TGTGCCACCAGTGTAGGAGAGACCCAGTACTTC.

In this sample, this clonotype turned up many times. V gene TRBV28 combines with J gene TRBJ1-1, with no clear D. Trimming shortened V by 8 bases and J by 7 bases, and 11 bases separated the two germline ends. The CDR3 totals 11 residues. From germline, CDR1 is MDHEN and CDR2 SYDVKM. DNA of the CDR3: TGTGCCAGCTCGAGGGCCCTTGAAGCTTTCTTT. Its translation is CASSRALEAFF. Using reference TRBV28 and TRBJ1-1 for the parts outside the CDR3, the full variable domain is DVKVTQSSRYLVKRTGEKVFLECVQDMDHENMFWYRQDPGLGLRLIYFSYDVKMKEKGDIPEGYSVSREKKERFSLILESASTNQTSMYLCASSRALEAFFGQGTRLTVV.

Only a few counts were recorded for this clonotype. V gene TRBV7-2 combines with J gene TRBJ1-1; D is possibly TRBD1 (5 bases). Germline V gene sequence: CDR1 SGHTA, CDR2 FQGNSA. The CDR3 consists of 13 residues. V lost 3 bases, J lost 4 bases, and 9 bases lay in between. The CDR3 reads CASSFQGVTEAFF. As DNA, the CDR3 is TGTGCCAGCAGCTTTCAGGGAGTCACTGAAGCTTTCTTT.

This clonotype was seen many times. The chain employs TRBV5-1 and TRBJ2-7; TRBD1 agrees at 7 bases. V lost 2 bases and J lost 7; bases outside the gene matches: 12. Germline CDR1 SGHRS, CDR2 YFSETQ. The CDR3 has 15 residues. In DNA form, the CDR3 reads TGCGCCAGCAGCTTCTCCGGGACAGACTACGGAGAGCAGTACTTC. It translates to CASSFSGTDYGEQYF.

This clonotype has at least ten counts. CDR3 nucleotide sequence: TGCGCCAGCAGCCCCCGGCGGCAGGGGGCCATGAACACTGAAGCTTTCTTT. It yields the protein CASSPRRQGAMNTEAFF. V and J are TRBV5-1 and TRBJ1-1, with 8 bases that match TRBD1. The CDR3 is 17 residues long. Germline V gene lookup returns CDR1 SGHRS and CDR2 YFSETQ. After removal of 4 bases from V and 0 bases from J, the junction contained 11 bases not matched to a gene.

This clonotype has a count of ten or more. The chain links TRBV18 to TRBJ1-1; D remains ambiguous. Germline CDR1 and CDR2: KGHSH and LQKENI. With 3 bases removed from V and 4 bases from J, the gap between germline ends came to 12 bases. The CDR3 contains 14 residues. CDR3 sequence (DNA): TGTGCCAGCTCACCCCAATCCGGCCTCACTGAAGCTTTCTTT. It translates to CASSPQSGLTEAFF.

Ten or more counts support this clonotype. The chain carries TRBV9 and TRBJ2-6; perhaps TRBD1 as D (6 bases). Germline V lookup: CDR1 SGDLS, CDR2 YYNGEE. This CDR3 has 15 residues. Trimming removed 5 bases from V and 5 bases from J, with 14 bases in between. CDR3 in amino acids: CASSPPGVRANVLTF. The DNA for the CDR3 is TGTGCCAGCAGTCCTCCAGGGGTCAGGGCCAACGTCCTGACTTTC.

This clonotype was seen a handful of times. The chain carries TRBV5-1 and TRBJ1-2, with 9 positions matching TRBD1. Germline values: CDR1 SGHRS, CDR2 YFSETQ. The V gene end was trimmed by 0 bases and the J gene end by 7 bases; junction bases not matched to a gene: 1. The CDR3 is 13 residues long. For the CDR3, the DNA is TGCGCCAGCAGCTTGGGGACAGGGGTTGGCTACACCTTC. Amino acid sequence: CASSLGTGVGYTF. The entire variable domain, with the rest obtained from reference TRBV5-1 and TRBJ1-2, is as follows: KAGVTQTPRYLIKTRGQQVTLSCSPISGHRSVSWYQQTPGQGLQFLFEYFSETQRNKGNFPGRFSGRQFSNSRSEMNVSTLELGDSALYLCASSLGTGVGYTFGSGTRLTVV.

The table lists this clonotype with a few counts. J is TRBJ2-7 and V is TRBV12-3 or TRBV12-4; 8 positions match TRBD1. V was pared by 6 bases and J by 3 bases, with 7 bases of the junction left unmatched. There are 14 residues in the CDR3. CDR3 coding DNA: TGTGCCAGCAGCTCCGGGACAGGAGGCTACGAGCAGTACTTC. It yields the protein CASSSGTGGYEQYF.

Worth noting for this clonotype: A much larger clone lies a single base off, so this may be a read error. The chain recombines TRBV12-3 or TRBV12-4 with TRBJ2-7; no definite D call. Trimming pared 2 bases from V and 4 bases from J, leaving 12 bases between. CDR3 length equals 14 residues. The chain's CDR3 is CASSLLGNEYEQYF. The DNA for the CDR3 is TGTGCCAGCAGTTTACTGGGGAACGAATACGAGCAGTACTTC.

This clonotype was found many times. The chain links TRBV12-3 or TRBV12-4 to TRBJ1-1, with TRBD1 identical over 7 bases. With 6 bases clipped from V and 0 bases from J, the junction kept 7 bases outside the gene matches. The CDR3 has 15 amino acids. Written as DNA, the CDR3 is TGTGCCAGCAGCCCTGGGACAGCCCTGAACACTGAAGCTTTCTTT. Encoded protein: CASSPGTALNTEAFF.

This clonotype was seen more than once but under ten times. The rearrangement links TRBV20-1 to TRBJ1-1, with D uncertain. Germline V gene sequence: CDR1 DFQATT, CDR2 SNEGSKA (reference sequence). CDR3 length equals 15 residues. V was trimmed by 0 bases and J by 0 bases, leaving 11 bases between them. CDR3 nucleotide sequence: TGCAGTGCTAGAGATTCTTCCAGATTGAACACTGAAGCTTTCTTT. Residues: CSARDSSRLNTEAFF.

This clonotype was counted many times. The CDR3 spells CSVFPGTTNQPQHF. The DNA of the CDR3 is TGCAGTGTTTTTCCCGGGACAACCAATCAGCCCCAGCATTTT. The chain carries TRBV20-1 and TRBJ1-5; D might be TRBD1 (6 bases). The CDR3 covers 14 residues. Deletions cut 7 bases from V and 3 bases from J, with 16 bases between. Germline CDR1 and CDR2: DFQATT and SNEGSKA (reference sequence).

This clonotype has ten or more counts. The genes are TRBV7-3 and TRBJ2-2; 7 bases line up with TRBD2. Germline V gene data show CDR1 as SGHTA and CDR2 as FQGTGA. The CDR3 sequence is 15 residues long. The V and J ends lost 9 bases and 0 bases, in that order; junction bases with no gene match: 7. CDR3: CASRPTSSNTGELFF. CDR3 bases: TGTGCCAGTAGACCGACTAGCTCGAACACCGGGGAGCTGTTTTTT.

This clonotype appeared many times. The chain is built from TRBV20-1 and TRBJ1-3; D not certain. The CDR3 is made up of 13 amino acids. CDR1 and CDR2 (germline): DFQATT, SNEGSKA (reference sequence). V lost 0 bases, J lost 4 bases, and 7 bases lay in between. CDR3 sequence (DNA): TGCAGTGCTAGAGATGGACCGGGAAACACCATATATTTT. Amino acids: CSARDGPGNTIYF.

This clonotype was detected a few times. This may be a read error: a much more frequent sequence differs by one nucleotide. J is TRBJ2-7 and V is TRBV3-1; D remains ambiguous. CDR1 and CDR2 from the germline V gene are LGHDT and YNNKEL (reference sequence). Trimming removed 2 bases at V and 4 bases at J, with 9 bases between. CDR3 size: 13 residues. DNA of the CDR3: TGTGCCAGCAGCCAACCGACATGGTACGAGCAGTACTTC. Residues: CASSQPTWYEQYF.

This clonotype was recorded many times. The CDR3 spells CSAREAGNFRNEQFF. The CDR3 nucleotides are TGCAGTGCTAGGGAAGCGGGAAATTTTCGTAATGAGCAGTTCTTC. V is TRBV20-1 and J is TRBJ2-1; 7 positions match TRBD2. Germline values: CDR1 DFQATT, CDR2 SNEGSKA (reference sequence). This CDR3 is built from 15 residues. J lost 7 bases, V lost 3 bases, and 12 bases had no gene match.

This clonotype was counted ten times or more. J is TRBJ2-7 and V is TRBV3-1, with unresolved D. The CDR3 sequence is 13 residues long. Germline CDR1 is LGHDT and CDR2 is YNNKEL (reference sequence). The V end lost 6 bases, the J end lost 2 bases, and 11 bases lay between the germline ends. This CDR3 is CASRSSQTYEQYF. The CDR3 DNA follows: TGTGCCAGCAGATCCTCTCAGACCTACGAGCAGTACTTC.

There are a few counts of this clonotype. The chain carries TRBV20-1 and TRBJ1-3, with 10 bases aligning to TRBD1. The CDR3 spans 15 residues. Germline CDR1 and CDR2: DFQATT and SNEGSKA (reference sequence). V dropped 6 bases and J dropped 3; count of bases not matched to a gene: 8. CDR3 in amino acids: CSAQRQGAGGNTIYF. The CDR3 DNA follows: TGCAGTGCCCAAAGACAGGGGGCTGGTGGAAACACCATATATTTT.